The clone carrying this T cell receptor beta chain came up once. This record comes from a study of identifying expanded T cells in peripheral blood. Libraries were prepared by immunoSEQ multiplex PCR; TCRdb keeps only in-frame clonotypes and omits some of them. In the table there are some 65,000 clones, over 75% of which are singletons. The CDR3 is 16 residues long. Trimming left V 2 bases short and J 3 bases short, with 17 bases between. Germline assignment: CDR1 SGHDT and CDR2 YYEEEE. The origin of this receptor is a person aged 18-70 years in good health. The specimen sequenced was blood. The chain recombines TRBV5-6 with TRBJ1-1, with D perhaps matching TRBD1 (6 bases). The CDR3 here is CASSFYGRRGHTEAFF. The CDR3 bases are TGTGCCAGCAGCTTCTACGGGCGGCGGGGGCACACTGAAGCTTTCTTT.